This entry is about one TCR beta chain. Generated by immunoSEQ multiplex PCR, the TCRdb table keeps only in-frame clones and is missing some. The sample has approximately 530,000 clones, about 96% seen once; the top ten hold under 0.06%. These data come from a study of shared clonotypes between healthy human individuals. There are 16 residues in the CDR3. J was trimmed by 8 bases and V by 6 bases; bases with no gene match: 9. Germline V gives CDR1 SNHLY, CDR2 FYNNEI. The chain has TRBV2 and TRBJ2-1, with TRBD2 matching over 14 bases. The source is a woman in her thirties in good health. The sequenced material came from naive CD4+ T cells sorted from blood. This sample's subset: CD45RA+ positively selected. The CDR3 nucleotides read TGTGCCAGCAGGCAAATGTTGGGACTAGCGGGGGATGAGCAGTTCTTC. Its translation is CASRQMLGLAGDEQFF. The full variable domain, completed using reference TRBV2 and TRBJ2-1, is EPEVTQTPSHQVTQMGQEVILRCVPISNHLYFYWYRQILGQKVEFLVSFYNNEISEKSEIFDDQFSVERPDGSNFTLKIRSTKLEDSAMYFCASRQMLGLAGDEQFFGPGTRLTVL.